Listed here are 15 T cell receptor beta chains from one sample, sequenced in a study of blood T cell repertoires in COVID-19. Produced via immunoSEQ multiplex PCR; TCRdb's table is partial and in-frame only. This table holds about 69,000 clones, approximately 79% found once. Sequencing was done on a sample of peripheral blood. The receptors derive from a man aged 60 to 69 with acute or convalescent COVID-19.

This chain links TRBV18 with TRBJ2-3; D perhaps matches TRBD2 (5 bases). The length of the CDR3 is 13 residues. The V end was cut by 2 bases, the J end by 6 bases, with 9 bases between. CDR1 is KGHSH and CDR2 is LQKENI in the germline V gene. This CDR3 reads CASSPSRGDTQYF. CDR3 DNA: TGTGCCAGCTCACCATCCCGAGGGGATACGCAGTATTTT.

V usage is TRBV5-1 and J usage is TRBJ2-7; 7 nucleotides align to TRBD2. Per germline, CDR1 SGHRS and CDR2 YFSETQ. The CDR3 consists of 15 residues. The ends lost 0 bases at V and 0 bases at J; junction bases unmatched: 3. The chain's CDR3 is CASSLAAGTSYEQYF. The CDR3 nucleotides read TGCGCCAGCAGCTTGGCAGCGGGAACCTCCTACGAGCAGTACTTC.

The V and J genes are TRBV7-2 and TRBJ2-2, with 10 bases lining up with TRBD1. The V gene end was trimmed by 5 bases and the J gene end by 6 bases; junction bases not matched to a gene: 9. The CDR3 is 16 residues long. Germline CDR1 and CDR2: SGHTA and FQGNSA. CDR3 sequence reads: CASSVQGQGMAGELFF. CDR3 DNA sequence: TGTGCCAGCAGCGTACAGGGACAGGGGATGGCCGGGGAGCTGTTTTTT.

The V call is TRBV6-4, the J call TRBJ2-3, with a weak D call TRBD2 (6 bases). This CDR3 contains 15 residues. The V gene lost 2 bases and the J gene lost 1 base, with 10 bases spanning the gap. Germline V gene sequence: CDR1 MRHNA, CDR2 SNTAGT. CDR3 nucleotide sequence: TGTGCCAGCAGTGACCGCGGGAAACGCACAGATACGCAGTATTTT. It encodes CASSDRGKRTDTQYF.

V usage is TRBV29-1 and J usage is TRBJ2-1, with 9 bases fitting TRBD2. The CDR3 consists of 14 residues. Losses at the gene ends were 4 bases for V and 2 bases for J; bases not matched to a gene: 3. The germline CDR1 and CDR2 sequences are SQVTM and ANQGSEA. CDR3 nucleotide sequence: TGCAGCGTTGGAAGCGGGGGGCCCTACAATGAGCAGTTCTTC. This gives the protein CSVGSGGPYNEQFF.

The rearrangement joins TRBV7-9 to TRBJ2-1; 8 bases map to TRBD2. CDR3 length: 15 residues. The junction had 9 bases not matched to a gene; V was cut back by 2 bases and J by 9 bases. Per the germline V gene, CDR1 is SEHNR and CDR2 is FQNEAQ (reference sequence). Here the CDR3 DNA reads TGTGCCAGCAGCTTATCGGCTAGCGGGCGAGGTGAGCAGTTCTTC. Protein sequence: CASSLSASGRGEQFF.

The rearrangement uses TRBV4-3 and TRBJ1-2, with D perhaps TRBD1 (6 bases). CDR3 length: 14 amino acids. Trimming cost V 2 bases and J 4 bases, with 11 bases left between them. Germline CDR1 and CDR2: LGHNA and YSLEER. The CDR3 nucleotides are TGCGCCAGCAGCCAAATACAGGGCGGCTATGGCTACACCTTC. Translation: CASSQIQGGYGYTF.

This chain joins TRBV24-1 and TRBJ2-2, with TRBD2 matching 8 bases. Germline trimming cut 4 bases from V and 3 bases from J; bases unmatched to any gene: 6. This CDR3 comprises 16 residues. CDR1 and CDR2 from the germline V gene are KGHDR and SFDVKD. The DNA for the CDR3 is TGTGCCACCAGTGACGGCGGGGGGCCCTACACCGGGGAGCTGTTTTTT. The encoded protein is CATSDGGGPYTGELFF.

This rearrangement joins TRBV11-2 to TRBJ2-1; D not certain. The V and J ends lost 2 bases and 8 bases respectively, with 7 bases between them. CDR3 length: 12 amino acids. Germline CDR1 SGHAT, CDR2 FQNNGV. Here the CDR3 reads CASSLYGDEQFF. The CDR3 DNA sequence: TGTGCCAGCAGCTTATACGGAGATGAGCAGTTCTTC. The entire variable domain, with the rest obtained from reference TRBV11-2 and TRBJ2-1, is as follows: EAGVAQSPRYKIIEKRQSVAFWCNPISGHATLYWYQQILGQGPKLLIQFQNNGVVDDSQLPKDRFSAERLKGVDSTLKIQPAKLEDSAVYLCASSLYGDEQFFGPGTRLTVL.

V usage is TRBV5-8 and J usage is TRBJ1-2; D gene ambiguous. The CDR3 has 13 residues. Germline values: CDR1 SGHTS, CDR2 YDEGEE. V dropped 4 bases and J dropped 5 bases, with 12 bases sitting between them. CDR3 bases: TGTGCCAGCAGCCCGGACGGGGAGTATGGCTACACCTTC. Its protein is CASSPDGEYGYTF.

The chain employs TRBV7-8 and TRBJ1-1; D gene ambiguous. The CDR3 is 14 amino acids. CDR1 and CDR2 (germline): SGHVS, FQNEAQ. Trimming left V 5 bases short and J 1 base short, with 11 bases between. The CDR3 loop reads CASSPNTPNTEAFF. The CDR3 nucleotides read TGTGCCAGCAGCCCCAACACGCCGAACACTGAAGCTTTCTTT.

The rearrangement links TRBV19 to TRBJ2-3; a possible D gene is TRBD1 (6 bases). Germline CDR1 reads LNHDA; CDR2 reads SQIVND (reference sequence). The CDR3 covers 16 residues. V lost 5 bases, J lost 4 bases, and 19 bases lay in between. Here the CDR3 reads CASSATQGWYSDTQYF. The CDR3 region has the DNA TGTGCCAGTAGTGCTACTCAGGGGTGGTATTCAGATACGCAGTATTTT.

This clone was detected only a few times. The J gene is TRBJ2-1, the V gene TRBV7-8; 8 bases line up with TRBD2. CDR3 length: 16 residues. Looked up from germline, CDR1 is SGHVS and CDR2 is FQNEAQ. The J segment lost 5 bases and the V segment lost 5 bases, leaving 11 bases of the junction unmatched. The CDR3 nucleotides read TGTGCCAGCAGCCTCAAACGACTAGCGTCCCACAATGAGCAGTTCTTC. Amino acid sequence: CASSLKRLASHNEQFF.

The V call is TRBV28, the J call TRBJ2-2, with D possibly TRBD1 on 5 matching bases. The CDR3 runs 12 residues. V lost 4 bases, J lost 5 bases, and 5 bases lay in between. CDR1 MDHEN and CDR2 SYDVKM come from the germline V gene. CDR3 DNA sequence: TGTGCCAGCAGTTCAGGGACCGGGGAGCTGTTTTTT. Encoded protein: CASSSGTGELFF.

CDR3 nucleotide sequence: TGTGCCAGCAGCGTACAGGTGGCTGGAAACACCATATATTTT. Its protein is CASSVQVAGNTIYF. The chain joins TRBV9 to TRBJ1-3, with unresolved D. CDR3 size: 14 residues. Germline V gene data show CDR1 as SGDLS and CDR2 as YYNGEE. Trimming took 1 base from V and 2 from J, leaving 7 bases between them. Full variable domain (outside the CDR3, taken from reference TRBV9 and TRBJ1-3): DSGVTQTPKHLITATGQRVTLRCSPRSGDLSVYWYQQSLDQGLQFLIQYYNGEERAKGNILERFSAQQFPDLHSELNLSSLELGDSALYFCASSVQVAGNTIYFGEGSWLTVV.